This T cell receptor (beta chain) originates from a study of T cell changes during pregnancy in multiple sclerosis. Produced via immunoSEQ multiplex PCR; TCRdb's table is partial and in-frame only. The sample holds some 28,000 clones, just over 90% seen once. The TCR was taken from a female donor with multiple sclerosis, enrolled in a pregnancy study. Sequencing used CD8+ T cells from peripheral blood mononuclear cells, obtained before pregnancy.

CDR3 bases: TGCGCCAGCAGCCAAGATAGTGGAGTCGGTTACAATGAGCAGTTCTTC. Translation gives CASSQDSGVGYNEQFF. The gene calls are TRBV4-3 and TRBJ2-1; D remains unclear. In germline, CDR1 is LGHNA, CDR2 YSLEER. The length of the CDR3 is 16 residues. The V and J ends lost 0 bases and 4 bases respectively, with 13 bases between them.